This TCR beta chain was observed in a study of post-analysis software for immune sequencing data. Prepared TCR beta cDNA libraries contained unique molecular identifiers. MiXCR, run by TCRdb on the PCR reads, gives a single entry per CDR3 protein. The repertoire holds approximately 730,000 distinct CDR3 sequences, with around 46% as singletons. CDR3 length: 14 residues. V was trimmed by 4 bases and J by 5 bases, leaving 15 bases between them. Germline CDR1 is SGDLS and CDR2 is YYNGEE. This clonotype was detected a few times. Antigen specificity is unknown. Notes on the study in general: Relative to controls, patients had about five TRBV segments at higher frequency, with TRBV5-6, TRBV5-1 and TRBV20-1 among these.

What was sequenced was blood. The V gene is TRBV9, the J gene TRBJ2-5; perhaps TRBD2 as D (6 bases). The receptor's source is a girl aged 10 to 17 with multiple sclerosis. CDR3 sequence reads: CASSRVGGDETQYF. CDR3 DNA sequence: TGTGCCAGCAGCCGAGTAGGAGGGGACGAGACCCAGTACTTC.